This T cell receptor (beta chain) appears in the sequencing data of a study of CD8+ T cells in alopecia areata. Treatment noted: oral pan-JAK inhibitor, 5-10 mg twice daily. cDNA serving as the sequencing template came from extracted, reverse transcribed RNA. The table came from immunoSEQ multiplex PCR; TCRdb's copy has only in-frame clones and leaves some out. Of 93,000 or so clones listed, 85% to 90% are singletons. This sequence was found in a human donor with alopecia areata. The input for sequencing was CD8+ T cells sorted from blood, taken between weeks 30 and 35, from a patient treated with tofacitinib.

The CDR3 nucleotides read TGTGCCAGCAGTCTCCGTAACGAGCAGTACTTC. Its translation: CASSLRNEQYF. V and J are TRBV6-5 and TRBJ2-7, with no clear D. This CDR3 is built from 11 residues. The V gene's germline CDR1 is MNHEY and CDR2 SVGAGI. Deletions cut 5 bases from V and 5 bases from J, with 7 bases between.